This TCR beta chain was sequenced during a study of Ad26.COV2.S vaccination and SARS-CoV-2 variants. The length of the CDR3 is 13 residues. Looked up from germline, CDR1 is WNHNN and CDR2 is SYGVQD (reference sequence). Unmatched junction bases numbered 0, after V lost 0 bases and J lost 7 bases. TCRdb's table, derived via immunoSEQ multiplex PCR, lists solely in-frame clones and lacks some. This sample has about 350,000 clones; about 90% occur once, and the top ten carry 3% to 5%. Sequenced here: peripheral blood, sampled after recovery from COVID-19. The source of this sequence is a human donor who had recovered from COVID-19. The chain couples TRBV10-1 to TRBJ2-5; 9 positions match TRBD1. Here the CDR3 reads CASSESTGGTQYF. The CDR3 region has the DNA TGCGCCAGCAGTGAGTCGACAGGGGGGACCCAGTACTTC.